Presented here are 27 T cell receptor beta chains from one specimen sequenced in a study of T cell repertoires in cytomegalovirus infection. TCRdb reprocessed the reads with MiXCR, giving one entry per CDR3 protein. The sample records about 740,000 distinct CDR3 sequences, around a third being singletons. The antigens these receptors bind are not known. Sequences were derived from cultured PBMCs, sampled from culture after CMV antigen stimulation. These receptors all stem from a human donor in good health (CMV status not recorded). Some clones in this sample may be carry-over from other donors' samples.

The rearrangement uses TRBV6-1 and TRBJ2-1, with 11 bases lining up with TRBD2. The germline V gene encodes CDR1 MNHNS and CDR2 SASEGT. V trimming: 2 bases; J trimming: 7 bases; junction bases outside the gene matches: 7. The CDR3 loop spans 16 amino acids. CDR3: CASSEFSGRARNEQFF. CDR3 DNA sequence: TGTGCCAGCAGTGAATTTAGCGGGAGGGCCAGGAATGAGCAGTTCTTC.

The chain carries TRBV5-6 and TRBJ1-1, with 8 bases matching TRBD1. The CDR3 is 16 residues long. Looked up from germline, CDR1 is SGHDT and CDR2 is YYEEEE. V dropped 3 bases and J dropped 1; count of bases not matched to a gene: 8. The CDR3 is CASSSWSGQGNTEAFF. CDR3 bases: TGTGCCAGCAGCTCTTGGAGTGGACAGGGGAACACTGAAGCTTTCTTT.

The chain links TRBV12-3 or TRBV12-4 to TRBJ1-5, with TRBD1 identical over 9 bases. This CDR3 region has 11 residues. V dropped 6 bases and J dropped 15; count of bases not matched to a gene: 6. In nucleotides, the CDR3 is TGTGCCAGCAGCTCCGGGACAGGGCTGCATTTT. This gives the protein CASSSGTGLHF.

This clonotype was counted at least ten times. The chain employs TRBV7-2 and TRBJ2-3; a weak D match, TRBD2 (7 bases). V lost 5 bases to trimming and J lost 6 bases, with 15 bases between them. The CDR3 is 14 residues long. Germline CDR1 and CDR2: SGHTA and FQGNSA. CDR3 nucleotide sequence: TGTGCCAGCAGCCAACCACGGGGGGCGGATACGCAGTATTTT. It translates to CASSQPRGADTQYF. Variable domain in full (rest from reference TRBV7-2 and TRBJ2-3): GAGVSQSPSNKVTEKGKDVELRCDPISGHTALYWYRQSLGQGLEFLIYFQGNSAPDKSGLPSDRFSAERTGGSVSTLTIQRTQQEDSAVYLCASSQPRGADTQYFGPGTRLTVL.

The V call is TRBV12-3 or TRBV12-4, the J call TRBJ1-1; TRBD1 might be the D (6 bases). V lost 5 bases and J lost 2, with 15 bases in between. The CDR3 is 15 residues long. In nucleotides, the CDR3 is TGTGCCAGCAGTAATCCTCACAGGGTAAACACTGAAGCTTTCTTT. Translated, it gives CASSNPHRVNTEAFF.

In this sample, this clonotype turned up a few times. This sequence joins TRBV7-9 and TRBJ2-1; D unclear. This CDR3 has 13 amino acids. V shed 1 base and J shed 8 bases, with 9 bases lying between them. CDR1 SEHNR and CDR2 FQNEAQ come from the germline V gene (reference sequence). CDR3 bases: TGTGCCAGCAGCTTAGGATCTAGGCATGAGCAGTTCTTC. It yields the protein CASSLGSRHEQFF.

This sequence joins TRBV12-3 or TRBV12-4 and TRBJ1-4; 8 bases are shared with TRBD1. V lost 4 bases and J lost 8; bases outside the gene matches: 6. This CDR3 spans 14 amino acids. The CDR3 bases are TGTGCCAGCAGTTACGGACAGGGTGGCGAAAAACTGTTTTTT. It specifies CASSYGQGGEKLFF.

The V call is TRBV19, the J call TRBJ1-1; D unresolved. The V and J ends lost 7 bases and 3 bases respectively, with 12 bases between them. This CDR3 contains 13 residues. Germline V CDR1 and CDR2: LNHDA, SQIVND (reference sequence). The DNA for the CDR3 is TGTGCCAGTACCGATGGGGTGTACACTGAAGCTTTCTTT. Translating it yields CASTDGVYTEAFF.

CDR3 amino acids: CASSFKGATGNTIYF. The CDR3 DNA reads TGTGCCAGCAGCTTTAAGGGGGCTACGGGAAACACCATATATTTT. The rearrangement joins TRBV7-2 to TRBJ1-3; 7 positions match TRBD1. From germline, CDR1 is SGHTA and CDR2 FQGNSA. The CDR3 runs 15 residues. Trimming cost V 3 bases and J 4 bases; bases outside gene matches: 6.

This clonotype was counted ten times or more. V usage is TRBV7-8 and J usage is TRBJ2-7, with a tentative D call TRBD1 (6 bases). Germline CDR1 SGHVS, CDR2 FQNEAQ. The V end lost 5 bases, the J end lost 3 bases, and 20 bases lay between the germline ends. The CDR3 consists of 16 residues. The CDR3: CASSGDPSQGSYEQYF. For the CDR3, the DNA is TGTGCCAGCAGCGGCGACCCCTCGCAGGGGAGCTACGAGCAGTACTTC.

This clonotype was detected a few times. The rearrangement joins TRBV19 to TRBJ2-2; D remains unclear. With 7 bases removed from V and 5 bases from J, the gap between germline ends came to 14 bases. The CDR3 contains 14 residues. Per the germline V gene, CDR1 is LNHDA and CDR2 is SQIVND (reference sequence). The CDR3 here is CASTIPRSTGELFF. CDR3 DNA: TGTGCCAGTACGATCCCCAGAAGTACCGGGGAGCTGTTTTTT.

This clonotype was found a few times. The rearrangement uses TRBV4-3 and TRBJ1-4; D remains ambiguous. Trimming took 0 bases from V and 7 from J, leaving 15 bases between them. This CDR3 has 16 residues. Germline assignment: CDR1 LGHNA and CDR2 YSLEER. The CDR3 DNA is TGCGCCAGCAGCCAAGACGGAACCGGGAAAGGTGAAAAACTGTTTTTT. Translation gives CASSQDGTGKGEKLFF.

This clonotype was detected only a few times. The chain has TRBV30 and TRBJ2-2; 9 nucleotides line up with TRBD2. Germline V gives CDR1 GTSNPN, CDR2 SVGIG (reference sequence). With 3 bases clipped from V and 6 bases from J, the junction kept 8 bases outside the gene matches. CDR3 length: 15 amino acids. This CDR3 is CAWRSSGTSPGELFF. The CDR3 coding sequence is TGTGCCTGGAGATCATCCGGGACTAGCCCCGGGGAGCTGTTTTTT.

This clonotype has just a few counts. The chain employs TRBV7-2 and TRBJ2-1, with 15 bases aligning to TRBD2. Germline V gene sequence: CDR1 SGHTA, CDR2 FQGNSA. The ends lost 6 bases at V and 4 bases at J; junction bases unmatched: 10. This CDR3 spans 18 amino acids. CDR3 sequence (DNA): TGTGCCAGCAGTTCTCTTGGACTAGCGGGGGGGCAATACAATGAGCAGTTCTTC. Amino acid sequence: CASSSLGLAGGQYNEQFF. The full variable domain, rest sourced from reference TRBV7-2 and TRBJ2-1, is GAGVSQSPSNKVTEKGKDVELRCDPISGHTALYWYRQSLGQGLEFLIYFQGNSAPDKSGLPSDRFSAERTGGSVSTLTIQRTQQEDSAVYLCASSSLGLAGGQYNEQFFGPGTRLTVL.

The chain's CDR3 is CASSLSYLSKETQYF. The CDR3 DNA sequence: TGTGCCAGCAGCTTATCCTACCTTTCAAAAGAGACCCAGTACTTC. The chain recombines TRBV7-6 with TRBJ2-5; D unresolved. V dropped 2 bases and J dropped 3 bases, with 13 bases sitting between them. CDR3 size: 15 residues. Germline-derived CDR1 and CDR2 are SGHVS and FNYEAQ.

This clonotype appeared a single time. This chain joins TRBV15 and TRBJ2-2; D gene uncertain. CDR1 and CDR2 (germline): LNHNV, YYDKDF (reference sequence). Trimming left V 1 base short and J 1 base short, with 4 bases between. This CDR3 contains 14 residues. In DNA form, the CDR3 reads TGTGCCACCAGCAGAGGTGTGAACACCGGGGAGCTGTTTTTT. Translation gives CATSRGVNTGELFF.

This sequence joins TRBV5-6 and TRBJ2-4, with D maybe TRBD1 (6 bases). V lost 4 bases and J lost 4, with 15 bases in between. The CDR3 has 15 amino acids. Germline V lookup: CDR1 SGHDT, CDR2 YYEEEE. CDR3 region: CASSPDLGAKNIQYF. The CDR3 bases are TGTGCCAGCAGCCCTGACTTGGGGGCGAAAAACATTCAGTACTTC.

The chain recombines TRBV6-2 or TRBV6-3 with TRBJ2-1, with 9 bases lining up with TRBD2. The J segment lost 4 bases and the V segment lost 0 bases, leaving 7 bases of the junction unmatched. The CDR3 sequence is 17 residues long. The V gene's germline CDR1 is MNHEY and CDR2 SVGEGT. The CDR3, as DNA: TGTGCCAGCAGTTACTCCCCCGGGACTAGCATATACAATGAGCAGTTCTTC. Translating gives CASSYSPGTSIYNEQFF.

The genes are TRBV5-1 and TRBJ1-1; D unclear. The CDR3 has 13 amino acids. V lost 5 bases and J 1 base, leaving 9 bases between the germline ends. Germline V gene sequence: CDR1 SGHRS, CDR2 YFSETQ. Written as DNA, the CDR3 is TGCGCCAGCAGTGTGGAGCCGAACACTGAAGCTTTCTTT. Translated, it gives CASSVEPNTEAFF.

This clonotype was seen a few times. This sequence joins TRBV7-2 and TRBJ2-6, with 7 bases matching TRBD2. Germline assignment: CDR1 SGHTA and CDR2 FQGNSA. This CDR3 comprises 18 residues. J was trimmed by 2 bases and V by 5 bases; bases with no gene match: 12. The CDR3 region has the DNA TGTGCCAGCAGCCCACCGGGGACTATATGGGCTGGGGCCAACGTCCTGACTTTC. Amino acids: CASSPPGTIWAGANVLTF.

This chain links TRBV12-3 or TRBV12-4 with TRBJ2-3; unclear D gene. V lost 6 bases and J 8 bases, leaving 18 bases between the germline ends. CDR3 length: 14 amino acids. The CDR3 nucleotides are TGTGCCAGCAGCCGGGCCCACTTCATTGGTACGCAGTATTTT. This translates into CASSRAHFIGTQYF.

This clonotype was detected only a few times. The chain recombines TRBV19 with TRBJ1-1, with 7 positions matching TRBD1. Germline assignment: CDR1 LNHDA and CDR2 SQIVND (reference sequence). With V trimmed by 4 bases and J by 6 bases, 8 bases remained unmatched. The CDR3 contains 14 residues. The DNA for the CDR3 is TGTGCCAGTAGTACCTCGGACAGGTCGGCTGAAGCTTTCTTT. Its translation is CASSTSDRSAEAFF.

The V call is TRBV7-2, the J call TRBJ2-1; the D is unclear. The CDR3 extends over 15 amino acids. With 3 bases removed from V and 1 base from J, the gap between germline ends came to 10 bases. The V gene's germline CDR1 is SGHTA and CDR2 FQGNSA. CDR3 nucleotide sequence: TGTGCCAGCAGCTTGACTCATGGGTCCTACAATGAGCAGTTCTTC. This translates into CASSLTHGSYNEQFF. Drawing the rest from reference TRBV7-2 and TRBJ2-1, the complete variable domain is GAGVSQSPSNKVTEKGKDVELRCDPISGHTALYWYRQSLGQGLEFLIYFQGNSAPDKSGLPSDRFSAERTGGSVSTLTIQRTQQEDSAVYLCASSLTHGSYNEQFFGPGTRLTVL.

This clonotype appeared a few times. The chain links TRBV6-1 to TRBJ1-3, with unresolved D. Germline V gene data show CDR1 as MNHNS and CDR2 as SASEGT. The CDR3 spans 17 residues. The ends were cut back, 3 bases at V and 0 bases at J, with 15 bases in the middle. CDR3 nucleotides: TGTGCCAGCAGTGATGCATGGGCTTTCAGCTCTGGAAACACCATATATTTT. Translation: CASSDAWAFSSGNTIYF.

This clonotype appeared a few times. The rearrangement joins TRBV7-2 to TRBJ2-7; tentatively, D is TRBD2 (5 bases). The germline gives CDR1 SGHTA, CDR2 FQGNSA. Trimming removed 5 bases from V and 2 bases from J, with 13 bases in between. CDR3 length: 14 residues. CDR3 amino acids: CASSRTVPTYEQYF. The CDR3 coding sequence is TGTGCCAGCAGCAGGACTGTCCCGACCTACGAGCAGTACTTC. The complete variable domain, with remaining parts taken from reference TRBV7-2 and TRBJ2-7, reads GAGVSQSPSNKVTEKGKDVELRCDPISGHTALYWYRQSLGQGLEFLIYFQGNSAPDKSGLPSDRFSAERTGGSVSTLTIQRTQQEDSAVYLCASSRTVPTYEQYFGPGTRLTVT.

This clonotype has ten or more counts. The chain has TRBV11-2 and TRBJ2-7, with 9 bases identical to TRBD2. CDR3 length: 14 residues. Germline trimming cut 3 bases from V and 2 bases from J; bases unmatched to any gene: 2. Germline loops: CDR1 SGHAT, CDR2 FQNNGV. The CDR3 sequence: CASSLTSGAYEQYF. The CDR3 nucleotides read TGTGCCAGCAGCTTGACTAGCGGCGCCTACGAGCAGTACTTC.

This clonotype was seen more than once but under ten times. The J gene is TRBJ2-2, the V gene TRBV4-1; TRBD1 is a possible D gene (6 bases). This CDR3 comprises 14 residues. The germline gives CDR1 MGHRA, CDR2 YSYEKL. Trimming took 6 bases from V and 1 from J, leaving 9 bases between them. The chain's CDR3 is CASRRTENTGELFF. CDR3 bases: TGCGCCAGCAGGCGGACAGAGAACACCGGGGAGCTGTTTTTT.